The 21 T cell receptor beta chains below were found in one sample sequenced in a study of T-cell reconstitution after alpha-beta-depleted transplantation in children. During its preparation, the TCRbeta library received unique molecular identifiers. TCRdb reprocessed the PCR reads with MiXCR, giving one entry per CDR3 protein. The sample has approximately 590,000 distinct CDR3 sequences; roughly a tenth are singletons. The sequences come from PBMCs from the stem cell graft donor, collected from the stem cell graft. Every receptor here comes from a human donor who donated a stem cell graft to a child with acute myeloid leukemia.

The rearrangement joins TRBV7-3 to TRBJ2-3, with TRBD2 identical over 10 bases. Trimming took 3 bases from V and 4 from J; bases not matched to a gene: 4. There are 15 residues in the CDR3. CDR1 SGHTA and CDR2 FQGTGA come from the germline V gene. CDR3 sequence reads: CASSLSGRVSDTQYF. CDR3 nucleotides: TGTGCCAGCAGCTTGAGCGGGAGGGTGTCAGATACGCAGTATTTT. Supplemented by reference TRBV7-3 and TRBJ2-3, the full variable domain reads GAGVSQTPSNKVTEKGKYVELRCDPISGHTALYWYRQSLGQGPEFLIYFQGTGAADDSGLPNDRFFAVRPEGSVSTLKIQRTERGDSAVYLCASSLSGRVSDTQYFGPGTRLTVL.

This clonotype was counted between two and nine times. J is TRBJ2-1 and V is TRBV20-1; D unresolved. Trimming pared 0 bases from V and 9 bases from J, leaving 15 bases between. CDR3 length: 14 amino acids. Germline V CDR1 and CDR2: DFQATT, SNEGSKA (reference sequence). The CDR3 spells CSARDASSVAEQFF. CDR3 sequence (DNA): TGCAGTGCTAGAGATGCCAGTAGTGTGGCTGAGCAGTTCTTC.

Concerning this clonotype: Being one base from a much bigger clone, this may be a read error. This chain uses TRBV5-4 with TRBJ2-1; TRBD2 matches 10 bases. CDR3 length: 19 amino acids. Germline V gene data show CDR1 as SGHNT and CDR2 as YYREEE (reference sequence). V dropped 1 base and J dropped 4; count of bases not matched to a gene: 14. The CDR3 DNA reads TGTGCCAGCAGCTTGCCTGAGGTGCTAGCGGGAGAGGTGTACAATGAGCAGTTCTTC. It is translated as CASSLPEVLAGEVYNEQFF.

Only a few counts were recorded for this clonotype. V and J are TRBV29-1 and TRBJ1-5; tentatively, D is TRBD1 (6 bases). There are 13 residues in the CDR3. V gave up 6 bases and J gave up 4 bases, with 13 bases separating them. Germline CDR1 is SQVTM and CDR2 is ANQGSEA. The CDR3 sequence is CSVVQGPNQPQHF. CDR3 coding DNA: TGCAGCGTGGTACAGGGCCCTAATCAGCCCCAGCATTTT.

This clonotype has at least ten counts. J is TRBJ2-1 and V is TRBV4-2, with 9 bases aligning to TRBD2. This CDR3 is built from 16 residues. The V and J ends lost 4 bases and 4 bases, in that order; junction bases with no gene match: 8. CDR1 and CDR2 from the germline V gene are LGHNA and YNFKEQ. The CDR3 region has the DNA TGTGCCAGCAGCCCCGTAGCGGGAGCAGAATACAATGAGCAGTTCTTC. Protein: CASSPVAGAEYNEQFF.

V is TRBV15 and J is TRBJ2-1; tentative D call: TRBD2 (5 bases). CDR1 is LNHNV, CDR2 YYDKDF, per germline (reference sequence). The CDR3 totals 13 residues. V lost 8 bases and J 4 bases, leaving 12 bases between the germline ends. CDR3 in amino acids: CATSHRDYNEQFF. The CDR3 bases are TGTGCCACCTCACATCGGGATTACAATGAGCAGTTCTTC. Complete variable domain (other parts from reference TRBV15 and TRBJ2-1): DAMVIQNPRYQVTQFGKPVTLSCSQTLNHNVMYWYQQKSSQAPKLLFHYYDKDFNNEADTPDNFQSRRPNTSFCFLDIRSPGLGDTAMYLCATSHRDYNEQFFGPGTRLTVL.

A few counts support this clonotype. The chain has TRBV30 and TRBJ2-2; D is undetermined. With 2 bases removed from V and 5 bases from J, the gap between germline ends came to 6 bases. CDR3 length equals 12 residues. Germline lookup yields CDR1 GTSNPN and CDR2 SVGIG (reference sequence). CDR3 nucleotides: TGTGCCTGGAGTAGTCGTACCGGGGAGCTGTTTTTT. Translation gives CAWSSRTGELFF. The entire variable domain, with the rest obtained from reference TRBV30 and TRBJ2-2, is as follows: SQTIHQWPATLVQPVGSPLSLECTVEGTSNPNLYWYRQAAGRGLQLLFYSVGIGQISSEVPQNLSASRPQDRQFILSSKKLLLSDSGFYLCAWSSRTGELFFGEGSRLTVL.

The V call is TRBV29-1, the J call TRBJ1-5, with TRBD1 identical over 11 bases. Germline CDR1 is SQVTM and CDR2 is ANQGSEA. V lost 6 bases and J lost 4; bases outside the gene matches: 5. CDR3 length: 14 amino acids. DNA for the CDR3: TGCAGCGTATGGACAGGGGGCTTTAATCAGCCCCAGCATTTT. It translates to CSVWTGGFNQPQHF.

The table lists this clonotype with many counts. The V call is TRBV7-2, the J call TRBJ2-7; perhaps TRBD2 as D (6 bases). The CDR3 sequence is 15 residues long. The germline V gene encodes CDR1 SGHTA and CDR2 FQGNSA. The V gene lost 2 bases and the J gene lost 2 bases, with 13 bases spanning the gap. In DNA form, the CDR3 reads TGTGCCAGCAGCTTACGGGGGAGTACCACCTACGAGCAGTACTTC. Protein: CASSLRGSTTYEQYF.

At least ten counts were recorded for this clonotype. CDR3 amino acids: CASTSTDRTQYF. CDR3 coding DNA: TGTGCCAGCACCTCAACCGACAGGACGCAGTATTTT. The V call is TRBV7-2, the J call TRBJ2-3, with a weak D call TRBD1 (6 bases). V was trimmed by 7 bases and J by 9 bases, leaving 14 bases between them. Germline V CDR1 and CDR2: SGHTA, FQGNSA. The CDR3 spans 12 residues.

This clonotype showed up just a few times. The chain has TRBV11-2 and TRBJ2-3; the D is unclear. Per germline, CDR1 SGHAT and CDR2 FQNNGV. Trimming took 5 bases from V and 2 from J, leaving 23 bases between them. The CDR3 is 18 residues long. The CDR3 here is CASSHLVGWARPTDTQYF. The CDR3 DNA sequence: TGTGCCAGCAGCCACCTGGTAGGATGGGCCCGCCCCACAGATACGCAGTATTTT.

This clonotype was seen ten or more times. J is TRBJ1-1 and V is TRBV4-2; D gene unclear. Germline CDR1 and CDR2: LGHNA and YNFKEQ. V was shortened by 0 bases and J by 0 bases, with 8 bases between the two germline ends. The CDR3 spans 15 residues. CDR3 coding DNA: TGTGCCAGCAGCCAAGAGGGTAGTATGAACACTGAAGCTTTCTTT. This gives the protein CASSQEGSMNTEAFF.

This clonotype was recorded a few times. The chain employs TRBV20-1 and TRBJ2-3, with TRBD2 identical over 12 bases. Trimming took 6 bases from V and 1 from J; bases not matched to a gene: 5. The CDR3 runs 15 residues. CDR1 DFQATT and CDR2 SNEGSKA come from the germline V gene (reference sequence). The CDR3 DNA is TGCAGTGCCGGGACTAGCGGGCGGGGCACAGATACGCAGTATTTT. Translated, it gives CSAGTSGRGTDTQYF.

This clonotype was detected a few times. The chain uses TRBV7-2 and TRBJ1-2; D possibly corresponds to TRBD1 (5 bases). CDR1 SGHTA and CDR2 FQGNSA come from the germline V gene. V was shortened by 4 bases and J by 0 bases, with 18 bases between the two germline ends. This CDR3 comprises 17 residues. The CDR3 DNA sequence: TGTGCCAGCAGCTCATGGGGCACCGGGCAGACTAACTATGGCTACACCTTC. This gives the protein CASSSWGTGQTNYGYTF.

This clonotype was recorded a few times. The chain combines TRBV7-2 with TRBJ2-5, with D tentatively TRBD2 (5 bases). Trimming left V 2 bases short and J 0 bases short, with 13 bases between. Germline V gene sequence: CDR1 SGHTA, CDR2 FQGNSA. There are 16 residues in the CDR3. The CDR3 reads CASSLQVGKYQETQYF. The CDR3 nucleotides read TGTGCCAGCAGCTTACAAGTCGGGAAGTACCAAGAGACCCAGTACTTC.

This clonotype was counted a few times. The chain uses TRBV20-1 and TRBJ1-1, with no clear D. The V gene lost 1 base and the J gene lost 1 base, with 13 bases spanning the gap. In germline, CDR1 is DFQATT, CDR2 SNEGSKA (reference sequence). The CDR3 consists of 15 residues. The CDR3 nucleotides read TGCAGTGCTAGAGGAAAAGCAGGAACGAACACTGAAGCTTTCTTT. Translated: CSARGKAGTNTEAFF.

The chain joins TRBV4-2 to TRBJ1-5; D not resolved. Trimming stripped 0 bases from V and 4 bases from J, with 4 bases between. In germline, CDR1 is LGHNA, CDR2 YNFKEQ. The CDR3 has 13 residues. CDR3 in amino acids: CASSQEINQPQHF. CDR3 DNA: TGTGCCAGCAGCCAAGAGATTAATCAGCCCCAGCATTTT.

The CDR3 nucleotides read TGTGCCAGCTCATCCGGGACAGGGGGTTTCTCACCCCTCCACTTT. Amino acid sequence: CASSSGTGGFSPLHF. The chain employs TRBV18 and TRBJ1-6; TRBD1 matches 11 bases. This CDR3 contains 15 residues. The trim removed 5 bases at V and 10 bases at J, leaving 7 bases unmatched. CDR1 and CDR2 (germline): KGHSH, LQKENI.

This clonotype was seen only a few times. The chain links TRBV20-1 to TRBJ2-1; perhaps D is TRBD1 or TRBD2 (5 bases each). This CDR3 region has 16 residues. Trimming took off 0 bases at V and 4 bases at J, with 16 bases between the two ends. The germline V gene encodes CDR1 DFQATT and CDR2 SNEGSKA (reference sequence). As DNA, the CDR3 is TGCAGTGCTAGAGAGACCTCGGGACCGAGATACAATGAGCAGTTCTTC. Its translation is CSARETSGPRYNEQFF.

This clonotype was recorded a few times. V usage is TRBV18 and J usage is TRBJ1-4; D gene unclear. The CDR3 has 13 amino acids. V dropped 5 bases and J dropped 8 bases, with 12 bases sitting between them. The germline V gene has CDR1 KGHSH and CDR2 LQKENI. The CDR3 DNA sequence: TGTGCCAGCTCAGAGATGTTGGACGAAAAACTGTTTTTT. Translation gives CASSEMLDEKLFF.

This clonotype has only a few counts. The genes are TRBV5-1 and TRBJ2-2, with 11 bases matching TRBD2. The CDR3 totals 16 residues. With 4 bases clipped from V and 5 bases from J, the junction kept 7 bases outside the gene matches. Germline loops: CDR1 SGHRS, CDR2 YFSETQ. CDR3 in DNA: TGCGCCAGCAGCATCGGGACTAGCGGTATGACCGGGGAGCTGTTTTTT. Protein product: CASSIGTSGMTGELFF.